The subject of this entry is one TCR beta chain. Germline loops: CDR1 LGHDT, CDR2 YNNKEL (reference sequence). Trimming took 1 base from V and 15 from J, leaving 10 bases between them. CDR3 length: 11 amino acids. The data stem from a study of control samples from healthy donors and cancer patients. Clones were read by immunoSEQ multiplex PCR, and TCRdb kept only the in-frame ones, dropping some. The table records roughly 81,000 clones, around 80% of them present only once. Sequences were obtained from PBMCs. The receptor was derived from a man between 60 and 70 years old with head and neck cancer. The chain joins TRBV3-1 (or the pseudogene TRBV3-2) to TRBJ2-1; D remains unclear. The CDR3 here is CASSQGKGGFF. CDR3 sequence (DNA): TGTGCCAGCAGCCAAGGGAAAGGTGGGTTCTTC.